Detailed here is one T cell receptor beta chain. This clonotype came up many times. Which antigen it targets is not known. Per-base quality was not reported, and no clone a single base away is much larger than it. The time point label here, explained by the study, means: sample taken at primary tumor resection. Without any cell sorting, TCR sequencing was performed on whole RNA extracted either from tumor and nontumor lung tissue or from cryopreserved PBMC samples. Donors were under 95 patients with early-stage, untreated non-small cell lung cancer from the lung TRACERx cohort. A patient was chosen for TCR sequencing only when enough RNA was available from at least two tumor regions. The library was prepared using 5' RACE. The data were produced on a NextSeq 500. To allow correction of PCR and sequencing errors, the TCR library protocol tagged every TCR cDNA molecule with a unique molecular identifier. Regarding the original processing steps: Decombinator tools were used for TCR identification, UMI-based error correction and CDR3 extraction. TCRs above a frequency of 2 per 1,000, corresponding to the top 1% of the tumor frequency distribution, were defined as expanded. Renyi diversity was computed with the R vegan package after each repertoire had been subsampled 100 times to 5,000 TCRs. CDR3 similarity networks were constructed using string-kernel similarity of amino acid triplets, with links drawn between CDR3s whose pairwise similarity was above 0.82. TCRdb applied fastp at Q25 and MiXCR to the public reads, then kept only in-frame beta chains. Every CDR3 protein is listed once, alongside the most common genes and DNA of its rows. TCRdb, not the original authors, processed these V and J calls. The sample data list around 10,000 distinct CDR3 sequences, and about 8.6% of these were observed just once. Of the sample, 20% to 30% is held by the ten largest clones.

This record comes from a study of spatial heterogeneity in lung cancer (dated by TCRdb to between 2018 and 2021). Regarding the research as a whole: Beta-chain transcripts were consistently detected in greater numbers than alpha-chain transcripts, which likely reflected higher beta-chain transcript abundance. In the raw uncorrected reads, each unique combination of TCR and UMI appeared on average more than ten times. The study quantitatively compared TCR alpha and beta repertoires across multiple tumor regions, matched nontumor lung and blood in non-small cell lung cancer. TCR repertoire features were related to nonsynonymous mutation counts determined by whole-exome sequencing of tumor tissue. Both alpha and beta chains were TCR-sequenced in around 230 tumor regions, approximately 67 matched nontumor lung samples and around 50 PBMC samples obtained at surgery. On the study overall, not on this receptor specifically: Confirming at a functional level the hypothesis that regional TCRs recognize regional mutations was considered to require additional single-cell paired TCR alpha and beta sequencing. Ubiquitous expanded tumor TCRs showed up in blood more often at tumor resection than at routine follow-up.

The CDR3 starts with the cysteine, ends with the phenylalanine, and has 14 residues. Only the CDR3 DNA stays, 42 bases, in frame from base 1. Via the germline V gene (reference sequence), CDR1 is DFQATT and CDR2 SNEGSKA. V was cut back by 6 bases and J by 0 bases, leaving a gap of 9 bases between them. The clonotype comes from a male donor with early-stage non-small cell lung cancer. The sample consisted of PBMCs, taken at surgery. The chain employs TRBV20-1 and TRBJ2-6; the D gene cannot be resolved reliably. The CDR3 is CSAEHTSGANVLTF. The DNA sequence is as follows: TGCAGTGCCGAACACACCTCTGGGGCCAACGTCCTGACTTTC.